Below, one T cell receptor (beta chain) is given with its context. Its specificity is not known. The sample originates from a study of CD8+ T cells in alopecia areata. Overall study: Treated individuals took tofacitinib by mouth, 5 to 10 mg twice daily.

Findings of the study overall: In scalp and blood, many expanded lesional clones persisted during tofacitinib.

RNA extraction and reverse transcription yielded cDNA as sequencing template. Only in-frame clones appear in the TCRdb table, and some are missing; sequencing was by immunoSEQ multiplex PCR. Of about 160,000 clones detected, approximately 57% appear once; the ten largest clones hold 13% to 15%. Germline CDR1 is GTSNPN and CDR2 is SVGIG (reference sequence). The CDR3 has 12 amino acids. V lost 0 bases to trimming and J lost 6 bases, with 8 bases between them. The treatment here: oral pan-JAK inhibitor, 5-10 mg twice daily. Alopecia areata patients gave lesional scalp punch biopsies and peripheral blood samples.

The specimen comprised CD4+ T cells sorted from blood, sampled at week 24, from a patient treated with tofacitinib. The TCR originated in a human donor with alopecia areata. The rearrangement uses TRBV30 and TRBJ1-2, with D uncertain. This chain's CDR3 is CAWSVPTDGYTF. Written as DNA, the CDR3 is TGTGCCTGGAGTGTTCCTACTGATGGCTACACCTTC. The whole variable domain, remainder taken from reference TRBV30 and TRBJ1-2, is SQTIHQWPATLVQPVGSPLSLECTVEGTSNPNLYWYRQAAGRGLQLLFYSVGIGQISSEVPQNLSASRPQDRQFILSSKKLLLSDSGFYLCAWSVPTDGYTFGSGTRLTVV.